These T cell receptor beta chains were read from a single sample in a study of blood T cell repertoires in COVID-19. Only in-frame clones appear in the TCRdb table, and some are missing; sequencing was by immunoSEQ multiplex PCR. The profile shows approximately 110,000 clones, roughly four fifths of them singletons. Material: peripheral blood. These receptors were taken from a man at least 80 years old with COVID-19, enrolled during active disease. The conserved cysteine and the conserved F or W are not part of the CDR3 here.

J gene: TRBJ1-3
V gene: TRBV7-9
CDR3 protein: ASSLDRGRENTIY

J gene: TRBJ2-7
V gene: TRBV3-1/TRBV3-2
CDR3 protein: ASSPMGLAGDVQY

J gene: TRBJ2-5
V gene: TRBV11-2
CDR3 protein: ASSRGDRGPQETQY

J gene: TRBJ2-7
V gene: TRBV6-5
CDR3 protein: ASSVSGRESYEQY

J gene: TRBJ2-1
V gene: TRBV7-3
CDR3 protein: ASSFGGRAPWEQF

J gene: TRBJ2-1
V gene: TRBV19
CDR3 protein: ASSRLAVSYNEQF

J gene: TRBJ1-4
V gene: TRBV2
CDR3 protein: ASSERTATNEKLF

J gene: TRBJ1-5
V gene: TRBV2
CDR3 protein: ASRQAGGALQPQH

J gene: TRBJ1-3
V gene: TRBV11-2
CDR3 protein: ASSLEGSRGNTIY

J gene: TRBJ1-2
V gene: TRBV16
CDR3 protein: ASSQSLDSYGYT

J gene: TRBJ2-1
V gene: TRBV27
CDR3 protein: ASSSSSFGEQF